A single sample gave rise to the 14 T cell receptor beta chains below, sequenced in a study of monozygotic twins with inflammatory bowel disease. TCRdb reprocessed the 5' RACE reads; each CDR3 protein has one entry and no DNA is given. The specimen's table records about 330,000 distinct CDR3 sequences. Sample: blood. Source of these receptors: a human donor with ulcerative colitis or Crohn's disease, or a healthy co-twin of an affected twin (not recorded which).

The V and J genes are TRBV12-2 and TRBJ1-5; the D gene TCRdb calls, TRBD1, cannot be checked with no DNA. TRBV12-2 is termed a pseudogene. The CDR3 runs to 20 residues. The CDR3 sequence: CASRWTLGRGTGRRNQPQHF.

The chain links TRBV7-3 to TRBJ2-7; TCRdb proposes TRBD2, but this gene call is untestable without DNA. CDR1 SGHTA and CDR2 FQGTGA come from the germline V gene. There are 15 residues in the CDR3. This CDR3 is CASSSQPGTSSEQYF.

J is TRBJ1-6 and V is TRBV3-1; TCRdb returns TRBD1, unconfirmable since there is no DNA. The length of the CDR3 is 15 residues. The germline V gene has CDR1 LGHDT and CDR2 YNNKEL (reference sequence). The CDR3 sequence: CASSQELTVGSPLHF.

The V and J genes are TRBV10-3 and TRBJ2-3; as DNA is missing, the TRBD1 call by TCRdb cannot be tested. Germline lookup yields CDR1 ENHRY and CDR2 SYGVKD. This CDR3 is 16 amino acids long. CDR3 loop: CAISEDRGTDTDTQYF.

V gene TRBV25-1 combines with J gene TRBJ1-4; TCRdb selects TRBD1, and the lack of DNA leaves this call unchecked. Germline V gene lookup returns CDR1 MGHDK and CDR2 SYGVNS. This CDR3 region has 17 residues. CDR3 sequence reads: CASSESLSWGTNEKLFF.

The chain links TRBV7-9 to TRBJ1-2; with no DNA, the TCRdb D assignment of TRBD1 cannot be verified. This CDR3 contains 15 residues. CDR1 and CDR2 (germline): SEHNR, FQNEAQ (reference sequence). CDR3 loop: CASSPMGLSHYGYTF. Drawing the rest from reference TRBV7-9 and TRBJ1-2, the complete variable domain is DTGVSQNPRHKITKRGQNVTFRCDPISEHNRLYWYRQTLGQGPEFLTYFQNEAQLEKSRLLSDRFSAERPKGSFSTLEIQRTEQGDSAMYLCASSPMGLSHYGYTFGSGTRLTVV.

The CDR3: CSASKGGGRRNEQYF. The V and J genes are TRBV20-1 and TRBJ2-7; the D gene TCRdb calls, TRBD2, cannot be checked with no DNA. Germline V lookup: CDR1 DFQATT, CDR2 SNEGSKA (reference sequence). The CDR3 contains 15 residues.

The J gene is TRBJ2-5, the V gene TRBV20-1; TCRdb gives TRBD1 as the D gene, but with no DNA this cannot be confirmed. In germline, CDR1 is DFQATT, CDR2 SNEGSKA (reference sequence). The CDR3 spans 16 residues. The CDR3 spells CSAQPEIRVTQETQYF.

The chain couples TRBV4-3 to TRBJ2-2; absent DNA, TCRdb's TRBD2 call cannot be checked. The CDR3 contains 16 residues. CDR1 is LGHNA, CDR2 YSLEER, per germline. This chain's CDR3 is CASSQDPGTSSGELFF.

This chain uses TRBV5-1 with TRBJ2-3. This CDR3 has 14 residues. Per the germline V gene, CDR1 is SGHRS and CDR2 is YFSETQ. CDR3 amino acids: CASSYGTSPDTQYF.

V and J are TRBV2 and TRBJ2-3; TCRdb picks TRBD1, but there is no DNA to check that call. The CDR3 has 15 residues. Germline assignment: CDR1 SNHLY and CDR2 FYNNEI. CDR3 amino acids: CASSFGTGWADTQYF.

The chain recombines TRBV15 with TRBJ1-5; TCRdb lists TRBD1, though no DNA is available to test this call. This CDR3 is built from 18 residues. Germline V gives CDR1 LNHNV, CDR2 YYDKDF (reference sequence). This CDR3 reads CATSSLLWDRGNNQPQHF.

The rearrangement joins TRBV6-2 or TRBV6-3 to TRBJ2-3; no DNA is available, so the TRBD1 call from TCRdb remains unchecked. The germline V gene encodes CDR1 MNHEY and CDR2 SVGEGT. This CDR3 has 16 residues. The CDR3 reads CASSYSRWAGTDTQYF.

The chain employs TRBV20-1 and TRBJ2-3; checking the TCRdb D call of TRBD2 is not possible without DNA. Germline V gene sequence: CDR1 DFQATT, CDR2 SNEGSKA (reference sequence). There are 14 residues in the CDR3. The CDR3 reads CSASWTSGEDTQYF.